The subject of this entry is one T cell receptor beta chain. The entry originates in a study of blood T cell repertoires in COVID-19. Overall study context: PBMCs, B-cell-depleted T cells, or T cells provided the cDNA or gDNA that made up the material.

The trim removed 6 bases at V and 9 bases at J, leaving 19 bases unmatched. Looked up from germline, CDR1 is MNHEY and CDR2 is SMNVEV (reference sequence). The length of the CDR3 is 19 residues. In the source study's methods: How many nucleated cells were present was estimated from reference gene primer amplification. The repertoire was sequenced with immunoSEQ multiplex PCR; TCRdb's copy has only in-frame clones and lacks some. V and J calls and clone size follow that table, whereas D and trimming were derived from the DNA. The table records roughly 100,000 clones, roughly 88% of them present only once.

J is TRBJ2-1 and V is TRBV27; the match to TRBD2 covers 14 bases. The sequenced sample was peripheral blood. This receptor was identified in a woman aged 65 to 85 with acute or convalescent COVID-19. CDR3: CASSKRLAGGPKLVIEQFF. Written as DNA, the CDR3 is TGTGCCAGCAGCAAGAGACTAGCGGGAGGGCCAAAGTTGGTTATTGAGCAGTTCTTC.